This TCR beta chain stems from a study of technical replicates of blood from several donors. Repertoires were generated with immunoSEQ multiplex PCR, while TCRdb's copy carries only in-frame clones and drops some. Of 55,000 to 65,000 clones in the sample, about 86% were seen once. Germline CDR1 reads LNHDA; CDR2 reads SQIVND (reference sequence). V was trimmed by 3 bases and J by 7 bases, leaving 12 bases between them. The CDR3 consists of 14 residues. The sequencing sample was made of PBMCs. The rearrangement links TRBV19 to TRBJ2-2; D is possibly TRBD1 (5 bases). This clonotype was sampled from a human donor in good health. Some clones in this sample may be carry-over from other donors' samples. The CDR3 reads CASSIGAVLGELFF. DNA of the CDR3: TGTGCCAGTAGTATTGGGGCAGTACTCGGGGAGCTGTTTTTT.